Listed below are T cell receptor beta chains from one sample, sequenced in a study of monozygotic twins with inflammatory bowel disease. TCRdb re-called the 5' RACE reads and catalogs CDR3 proteins one per entry, DNA excluded. The sample has about 420,000 distinct CDR3 sequences. The sequenced sample was blood. Receptor source: a human donor with ulcerative colitis or Crohn's disease, or a healthy co-twin of an affected twin (not recorded which). CDR3s include the opening cysteine and the closing phenylalanine or tryptophan. Each record gives: J gene, V gene, CDR3 length, CDR3 protein.

TRBJ2-3 | TRBV20-1 | 13 | CSARGRLADTQYF
TRBJ2-3 | TRBV5-1 | 16 | CASSLDPGSSTDTQYF
TRBJ1-2 | TRBV14 | 14 | CASSSRSQDRGYTF
TRBJ1-2 | TRBV27 | 13 | CASTPSPLGGYTF
TRBJ1-4 | TRBV30 | 12 | CAWSVTTGKPFF
TRBJ1-2 | TRBV5-1 | 14 | CASSGTSGKDGYTF
TRBJ2-6 | TRBV12-3/TRBV12-4 | 17 | CASSPGQGADGANVLTF
TRBJ1-5 | TRBV20-1 | 15 | CSAPAAGNSNQPQHF
TRBJ1-6 | TRBV6-5 | 13 | CASSGQKNSPLHF
TRBJ2-5 | TRBV20-1 | 14 | CSARHGTFKGTQYF
TRBJ2-1 | TRBV18 | 15 | CASSRGTGSDNEQFF
TRBJ1-4 | TRBV7-9 | 15 | CASSMGARMNEKLFF
TRBJ2-1 | TRBV18 | 16 | CASSPRPDRGYNEQFF
TRBJ2-3 | TRBV24-1 | 16 | CATEETGTGSQDTQYF
TRBJ1-1 | TRBV10-3 | 12 | CAISGTNTEAFF
TRBJ1-5 | TRBV7-8 | 16 | CASSLALGQGNQPQHF
TRBJ2-7 | TRBV24-1 | 15 | CATSDGPGEGDEQYF
TRBJ1-3 | TRBV11-3 | 14 | CASSSGQSRATIYF
TRBJ1-3 | TRBV9 | 14 | CASSVEDAGNTIYF
TRBJ2-7 | TRBV5-1 | 14 | CASSSDRPPYEQYF
TRBJ1-2 | TRBV4-2 | 15 | CASSQDEGSLYGYTF